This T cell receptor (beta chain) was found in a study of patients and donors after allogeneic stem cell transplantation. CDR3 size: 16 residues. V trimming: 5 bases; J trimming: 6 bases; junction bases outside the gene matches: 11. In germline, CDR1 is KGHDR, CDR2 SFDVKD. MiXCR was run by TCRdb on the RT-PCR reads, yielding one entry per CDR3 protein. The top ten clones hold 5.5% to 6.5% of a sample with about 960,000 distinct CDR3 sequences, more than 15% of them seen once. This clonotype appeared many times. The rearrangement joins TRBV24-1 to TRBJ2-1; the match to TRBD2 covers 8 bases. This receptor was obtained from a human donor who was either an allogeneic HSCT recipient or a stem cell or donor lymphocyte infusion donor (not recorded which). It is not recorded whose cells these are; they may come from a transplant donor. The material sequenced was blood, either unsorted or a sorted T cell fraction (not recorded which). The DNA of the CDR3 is TGTGCCACCAGTGTAGGAGGGATGGGGACTAGCAATGAGCAGTTCTTC. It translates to CATSVGGMGTSNEQFF.